One and the same sample provided the 18 T cell receptor beta chains below, sequenced in a study of OX40 agonist ivuxolimab in advanced cancers. The method behind the library was the immunoSEQ multiplex PCR assay. TCRdb carries this immuneACCESS record with in-frame sequences only. Its versions omit some clonotypes, under half of them owing to an unresolved V gene in the studies checked, with the rest unexplained. In this sample the table shows about 150,000 clones, 75% to 95% of which occur a single time. The top ten constitute 0.9% to 1.2% of the sample. The specimen was CD4+ or CD8+ T cells sorted from blood, collected in a trial of the OX40 agonist ivuxolimab. Receptors originate from an adult with an advanced solid tumor such as melanoma, head and neck, liver or kidney cancer.

This chain joins TRBV29-1 and TRBJ1-1, with D perhaps matching TRBD1 (6 bases). CDR1 and CDR2 from the germline V gene are SQVTM and ANQGSEA. This CDR3 comprises 10 residues. The DNA for the CDR3 is TGCAGTTACAGGGACACTGAAGCTTTCTTT. As protein: CSYRDTEAFF.

The rearrangement uses TRBV5-8 and TRBJ2-7; 8 bases are shared with TRBD1. Germline loops: CDR1 SGHTS, CDR2 YDEGEE. V was clipped by 4 bases and J by 3 bases; unmatched bases: 3. The CDR3 totals 13 residues. The CDR3 DNA is TGTGCCAGCAGCAGGGACAGGATCTACGAGCAGTACTTC. Amino acids: CASSRDRIYEQYF.

The rearrangement uses TRBV27 and TRBJ1-5; tentative D call: TRBD1 (5 bases). The CDR3 has 13 residues. V was cut by 5 bases and J by 7 bases, with 12 bases left in between. In germline, CDR1 is MNHEY, CDR2 SMNVEV (reference sequence). CDR3 nucleotide sequence: TGTGCCAGCAGTCTTACGGGGGGGCAGCCCCAGCATTTT. Protein: CASSLTGGQPQHF.

This clone has only one observation. The V gene is TRBV7-8, the J gene TRBJ2-7, with 13 bases lining up with TRBD2. V shed 4 bases and J 1 base; nucleotides not matched to a gene: 7. Germline CDR1 is SGHVS and CDR2 is FQNEAQ. This CDR3 has 17 amino acids. The chain's CDR3 is CASSYGLAGVESYEQYF. The CDR3, as DNA: TGTGCCAGCAGCTACGGACTAGCGGGAGTCGAATCCTACGAGCAGTACTTC.

The chain uses TRBV5-1 and TRBJ2-5; 9 nucleotides line up with TRBD1. The DNA end favors TRBJ2-7, so the J call may be wrong. Germline V lookup: CDR1 SGHRS, CDR2 YFSETQ. The CDR3 length is 15 residues. In DNA form, the CDR3 reads TGCGCCAGCAGCTTGGAAGGGACAGGGAGGACCGAGCAGTACTTC. It yields the protein CASSLEGTGRTEQYF.

The chain joins TRBV28 to TRBJ2-6; D not resolved. This CDR3 has 13 amino acids. Trimming took off 6 bases at V and 3 bases at J, with 6 bases between the two ends. In germline, CDR1 is MDHEN, CDR2 SYDVKM. The CDR3 protein is CASRINGANVLTF. CDR3 sequence (DNA): TGTGCCAGCAGGATAAATGGGGCCAACGTCCTGACTTTC.

The chain has TRBV28 and TRBJ2-6; perhaps TRBD1 as D (5 bases). CDR1 is MDHEN and CDR2 is SYDVKM in the germline V gene. The V and J ends lost 7 bases and 4 bases respectively, with 14 bases between them. The CDR3 is 15 amino acids. The CDR3 DNA reads as TGTGCCAGCACCCAACAACGGACAGGGGCCAACGTCCTGACTTTC. Amino acid sequence: CASTQQRTGANVLTF. Using reference TRBV28 and TRBJ2-6 for the parts outside the CDR3, the full variable domain is DVKVTQSSRYLVKRTGEKVFLECVQDMDHENMFWYRQDPGLGLRLIYFSYDVKMKEKGDIPEGYSVSREKKERFSLILESASTNQTSMYLCASTQQRTGANVLTFGAGSRLTVL.

The V gene is TRBV5-6, the J gene TRBJ1-1, with a weak D call TRBD1 (6 bases). Germline V gene data show CDR1 as SGHDT and CDR2 as YYEEEE. The CDR3 is 14 amino acids. V shed 1 base and J shed 3 bases, with 10 bases lying between them. CDR3 in DNA: TGTGCCAGCAGCTTGCCCAGGGGAGACACTGAAGCTTTCTTT. The encoded protein is CASSLPRGDTEAFF. Supplemented by reference TRBV5-6 and TRBJ1-1, the full variable domain reads DAGVTQSPTHLIKTRGQQVTLRCSPKSGHDTVSWYQQALGQGPQFIFQYYEEEERQRGNFPDRFSGHQFPNYSSELNVNALLLGDSALYLCASSLPRGDTEAFFGQGTRLTVV.

The chain joins TRBV28 to TRBJ1-1, with TRBD1 matching over 8 bases. The germline V gene has CDR1 MDHEN and CDR2 SYDVKM. Germline trimming cut 3 bases from V and 0 bases from J; bases unmatched to any gene: 3. This CDR3 has 15 amino acids. CDR3 in DNA: TGTGCCAGCAGTTTGGAGACAGGGGTGAACACTGAAGCTTTCTTT. Encoded protein: CASSLETGVNTEAFF.

The V gene is TRBV19, the J gene TRBJ2-5; 7 bases agree with TRBD1. Germline-derived CDR1 and CDR2 are LNHDA and SQIVND (reference sequence). The CDR3 has 14 residues. The junction had 6 bases not matched to a gene; V was cut back by 5 bases and J by 3 bases. For the CDR3, the DNA is TGTGCCAGTAGTGCAGACAGGGTCAAAGAGACCCAGTACTTC. It yields the protein CASSADRVKETQYF.

The rearrangement uses TRBV10-3 and TRBJ1-5; D is unclear. The V gene's germline CDR1 is ENHRY and CDR2 SYGVKD. The V end was cut by 3 bases, the J end by 3 bases, with 6 bases between. The CDR3 has 13 residues. The CDR3 is CAISEGYNQPQHF. The CDR3, as DNA: TGTGCCATCAGTGAAGGTTACAATCAGCCCCAGCATTTT.

The V call is TRBV30, the J call TRBJ1-5; D not resolved. Looked up from germline, CDR1 is GTSNPN and CDR2 is SVGIG (reference sequence). The CDR3 runs 13 residues. Trimming removed 1 base at V and 5 bases at J, with 9 bases between. CDR3 amino acids: CAWSGNGDQPQHF. The CDR3 DNA reads TGTGCCTGGAGTGGTAATGGTGATCAGCCCCAGCATTTT.

This clone was detected once. V gene TRBV19 combines with J gene TRBJ2-1; D is ambiguous. Germline V gene lookup returns CDR1 LNHDA and CDR2 SQIVND (reference sequence). The CDR3 has 16 residues. V was shortened by 3 bases and J by 0 bases, with 12 bases between the two germline ends. CDR3 bases: TGTGCCAGTAGTATCCCCGCGGTGGGCTCCTACAATGAGCAGTTCTTC. Amino acid sequence: CASSIPAVGSYNEQFF.

This clone was recorded only once. The rearrangement joins TRBV28 to TRBJ2-7; D unresolved. CDR3 size: 13 residues. CDR1 is MDHEN and CDR2 is SYDVKM in the germline V gene. The V and J ends lost 4 bases and 4 bases respectively, with 11 bases between them. In nucleotides, the CDR3 is TGTGCCAGCAGTTCGGCAGGTGAATACGAGCAGTACTTC. This codes for CASSSAGEYEQYF.

V is TRBV7-6 and J is TRBJ1-1; D may be TRBD1 (5 bases). Germline CDR1 reads SGHVS; CDR2 reads FNYEAQ. This CDR3 comprises 14 residues. V lost 1 base and J 0 bases, leaving 6 bases between the germline ends. CDR3 protein: CASSLGQLNTEAFF. The CDR3 DNA sequence: TGTGCCAGCAGCTTAGGACAGCTGAACACTGAAGCTTTCTTT.

V is TRBV2 and J is TRBJ2-7; 10 nucleotides match TRBD1. The CDR3 contains 15 residues. The junction had 7 bases not matched to a gene; V was cut back by 7 bases and J by 1 base. The germline V gene encodes CDR1 SNHLY and CDR2 FYNNEI. In DNA form, the CDR3 reads TGTGCCAGCATCCCGGACAGGGGGTGGTCCTACGAGCAGTACTTC. Translated: CASIPDRGWSYEQYF.

This clone was recorded once. The chain combines TRBV6-5 with TRBJ2-5, with D perhaps matching TRBD1 (6 bases). V gave up 5 bases and J gave up 1 base, with 8 bases separating them. The CDR3 extends over 13 amino acids. The germline CDR1 and CDR2 sequences are MNHEY and SVGAGI. The CDR3 sequence: CASSQGFQETQYF. The CDR3 nucleotides read TGTGCCAGCAGTCAGGGGTTCCAAGAGACCCAGTACTTC.

A word on this clone: Other DNA sequences of this sample code for an identical CDR3. The gene calls are TRBV28 and TRBJ2-7; D gene uncertain. Germline lookup yields CDR1 MDHEN and CDR2 SYDVKM. The CDR3 totals 14 residues. V dropped 3 bases and J dropped 0 bases, with 9 bases sitting between them. Here the CDR3 reads CASSFRGSSYEQYF. The DNA of the CDR3 is TGTGCCAGCAGTTTTAGAGGCAGCTCCTACGAGCAGTACTTC.